This T cell receptor beta chain was documented in a study of T cells in pancreatic ductal adenocarcinoma. Study-wide findings and caveats: Mean clonality was about 0.11 in tumors and 0.065 to 0.075 in blood, not significantly different. The resected cohort was biased toward the minority with early-stage disease. Tumor samples had fewer productive templates and roughly 8-fold fewer unique clonotypes than blood. Comparisons of tumor and blood clonality may show falsely lower tumor diversity.

CDR1 is LGHNA and CDR2 is YNFKEQ in the germline V gene. Trimming at V came to 1 base and at J to 4 bases, leaving 7 bases not matched to a gene. The CDR3 runs to 17 residues. A remark on this clone: What it binds is not known.

Surgery without prior neoadjuvant therapy was the treatment of the selected pancreatic ductal adenocarcinoma patients. Produced via immunoSEQ multiplex PCR; TCRdb's table is partial and in-frame only. This table holds about 16,000 clones, approximately 89% found once. This sequence originates from a human donor with pancreatic ductal adenocarcinoma. J is TRBJ1-4 and V is TRBV4-2; TRBD1 agrees at 9 bases. The source material was PBMCs. CDR3 bases: TGTGCCAGCAGCCAAGGAACTGGACAGGGGATTAATGAAAAACTGTTTTTT. This encodes CASSQGTGQGINEKLFF.